The clone carrying this T cell receptor (beta chain) occurred many times. As yet, its antigen is unknown. The length of the CDR3 is 14 residues. From germline, CDR1 is PRHDT and CDR2 FYEKMQ (reference sequence). V lost 3 bases to trimming and J lost 2 bases, with 10 bases between them. The data are from a study of T cells in Graves' hyperthyroidism and ophthalmopathy. Study-wide findings and caveats: Expanded thyroid clonotypes (above 0.001) were mostly also found in blood. Ophthalmopathy was distinguished from stable hyperthyroidism by 13 V-J signatures.

In making diagnoses, clinical symptoms, serum thyroxine and TRAb, thyroid ultrasound and orbital computed tomography were all used. Amplification of TCR beta CDR3 regions was performed using RNA transcripts as template. Using the HTBI primer set, a first-round RT-PCR was run on the TCR CDR3. TCRdb reanalysed the multiplex PCR reads using MiXCR and keeps one entry per CDR3 protein. Of more than 450,000 distinct CDR3 sequences listed, roughly 15% are singletons. The chain links TRBV13 to TRBJ1-1, with D unresolved. The sequencing sample was made of blood. The TCR was taken from a middle-aged woman with Graves' hyperthyroidism. In nucleotides, the CDR3 is TGTGCCAGCAGCTTTGGCCGTAGTAACACTGAAGCTTTCTTT. It codes for CASSFGRSNTEAFF.